The sequence of this T cell receptor beta chain was determined in a study of OX40 agonist ivuxolimab in advanced cancers. There are 17 residues in the CDR3. The V end was cut by 0 bases, the J end by 2 bases, with 14 bases between. Germline CDR1 LNHNV, CDR2 YYDKDF (reference sequence). Assay used: immunoSEQ multiplex PCR; TCRdb lists only in-frame clones, some missing. The sample lists around 80,000 clones, approximately 84% occurring once. The sample in question was CD4+ or CD8+ T cells sorted from blood, obtained in a trial of the OX40 agonist ivuxolimab. The chain employs TRBV15 and TRBJ1-5; no clear D gene. This TCR came from an adult with an advanced solid tumor such as melanoma, head and neck, liver or kidney cancer. The CDR3 sequence is CATSREGSGHRNQPQHF. The CDR3 DNA is TGTGCCACCAGCAGAGAAGGCTCGGGCCACCGCAATCAGCCCCAGCATTTT.